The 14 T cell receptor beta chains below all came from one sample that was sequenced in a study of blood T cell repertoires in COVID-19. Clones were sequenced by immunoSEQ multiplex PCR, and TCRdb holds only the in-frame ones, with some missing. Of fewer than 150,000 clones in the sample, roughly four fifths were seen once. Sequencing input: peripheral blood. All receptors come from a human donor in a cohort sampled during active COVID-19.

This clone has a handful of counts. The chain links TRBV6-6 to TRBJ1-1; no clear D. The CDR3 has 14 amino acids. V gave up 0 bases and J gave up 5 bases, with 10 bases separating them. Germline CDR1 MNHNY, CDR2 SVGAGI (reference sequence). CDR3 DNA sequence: TGTGCCAGCAGTTACTCTGGGGAGGGTACTGAAGCTTTCTTT. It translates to CASSYSGEGTEAFF.

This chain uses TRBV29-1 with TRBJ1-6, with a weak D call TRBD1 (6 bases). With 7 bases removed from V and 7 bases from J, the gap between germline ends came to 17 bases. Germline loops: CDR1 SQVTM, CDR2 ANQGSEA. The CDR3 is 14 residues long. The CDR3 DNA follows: TGCAGCGCGCGACAGGATCAGACGAATTCACCCCTCCACTTT. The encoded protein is CSARQDQTNSPLHF.

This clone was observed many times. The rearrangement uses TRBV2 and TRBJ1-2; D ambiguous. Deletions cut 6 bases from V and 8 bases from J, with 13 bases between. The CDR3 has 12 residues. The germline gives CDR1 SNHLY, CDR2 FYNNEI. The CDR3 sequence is CASRLAPIGYTF. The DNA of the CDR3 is TGTGCCAGCAGGCTCGCCCCTATAGGCTACACCTTC.

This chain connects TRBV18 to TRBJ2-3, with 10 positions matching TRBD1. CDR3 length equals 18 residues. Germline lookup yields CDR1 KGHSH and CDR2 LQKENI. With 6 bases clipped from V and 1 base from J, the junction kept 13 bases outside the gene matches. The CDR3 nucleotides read TGTGCCAGCTCGCTTACGCCGGGACAGGGGACGGGCACAGATACGCAGTATTTT. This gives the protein CASSLTPGQGTGTDTQYF.

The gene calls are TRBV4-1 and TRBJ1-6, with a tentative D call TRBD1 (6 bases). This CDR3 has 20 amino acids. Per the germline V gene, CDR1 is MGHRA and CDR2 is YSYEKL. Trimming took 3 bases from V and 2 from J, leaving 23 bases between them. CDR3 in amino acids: CASSQDVAQGNSAYNSPLHF. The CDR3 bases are TGCGCCAGCAGCCAGGACGTGGCCCAGGGGAATAGCGCCTATAATTCACCCCTCCACTTT.

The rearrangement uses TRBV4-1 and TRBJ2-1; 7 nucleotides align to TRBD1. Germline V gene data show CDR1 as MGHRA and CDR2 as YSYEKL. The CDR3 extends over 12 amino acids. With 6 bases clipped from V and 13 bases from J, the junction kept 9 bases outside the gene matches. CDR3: CASRAAGGEQFF. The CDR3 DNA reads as TGCGCCAGCAGAGCGGCAGGGGGTGAACAGTTCTTC.

The CDR3, as DNA: TGTGCCAGCAGCCCCGGGACAGGCCCATACAATGAGCAGTTCTTC. It codes for CASSPGTGPYNEQFF. This sequence joins TRBV13 and TRBJ2-1; 8 nucleotides agree with TRBD1. The CDR3 has 15 amino acids. Germline V gene data show CDR1 as PRHDT and CDR2 as FYEKMQ (reference sequence). V was clipped by 5 bases and J by 4 bases; unmatched bases: 7.

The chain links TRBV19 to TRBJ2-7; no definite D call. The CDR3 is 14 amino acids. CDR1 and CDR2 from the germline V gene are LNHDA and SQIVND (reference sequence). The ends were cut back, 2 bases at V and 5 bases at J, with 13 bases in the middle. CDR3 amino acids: CASSIRENVDEQYF. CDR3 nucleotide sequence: TGTGCCAGTAGTATACGAGAAAACGTCGACGAGCAGTACTTC.

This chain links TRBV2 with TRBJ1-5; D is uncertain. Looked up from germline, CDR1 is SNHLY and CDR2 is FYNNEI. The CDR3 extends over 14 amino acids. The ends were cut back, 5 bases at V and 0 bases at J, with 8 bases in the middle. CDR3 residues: CASSHQFSNQPQHF. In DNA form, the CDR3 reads TGTGCCAGCAGTCACCAGTTTAGCAATCAGCCCCAGCATTTT.

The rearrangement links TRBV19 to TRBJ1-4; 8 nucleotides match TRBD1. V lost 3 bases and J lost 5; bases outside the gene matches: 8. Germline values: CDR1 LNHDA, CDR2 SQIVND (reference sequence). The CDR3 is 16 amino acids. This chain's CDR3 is CASSMLRTGPNEKLFF. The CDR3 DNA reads TGTGCCAGTAGTATGTTGCGGACAGGGCCCAATGAAAAACTGTTTTTT.

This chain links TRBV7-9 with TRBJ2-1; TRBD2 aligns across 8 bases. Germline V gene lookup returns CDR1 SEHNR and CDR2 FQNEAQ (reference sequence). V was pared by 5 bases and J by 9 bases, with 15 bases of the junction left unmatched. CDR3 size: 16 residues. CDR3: CASSVTGSGTRGEQFF. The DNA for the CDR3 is TGTGCCAGCAGCGTAACCGGGTCCGGGACTAGGGGTGAGCAGTTCTTC.

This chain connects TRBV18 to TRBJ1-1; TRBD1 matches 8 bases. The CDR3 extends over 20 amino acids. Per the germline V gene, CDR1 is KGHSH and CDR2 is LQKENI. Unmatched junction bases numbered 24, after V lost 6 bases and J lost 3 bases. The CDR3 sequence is CASSFSSLRGRALRDTEAFF. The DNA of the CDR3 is TGTGCCAGCTCTTTCAGTTCCCTCAGGGGGCGAGCGTTGAGGGACACTGAAGCTTTCTTT.

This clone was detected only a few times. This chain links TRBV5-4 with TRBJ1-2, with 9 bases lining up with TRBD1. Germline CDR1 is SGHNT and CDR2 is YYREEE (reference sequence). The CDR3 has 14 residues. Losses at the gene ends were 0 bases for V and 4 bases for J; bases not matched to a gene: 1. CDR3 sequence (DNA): TGTGCCAGCAGCTTGGGGGACAGGGCCTATGGCTACACCTTC. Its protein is CASSLGDRAYGYTF.

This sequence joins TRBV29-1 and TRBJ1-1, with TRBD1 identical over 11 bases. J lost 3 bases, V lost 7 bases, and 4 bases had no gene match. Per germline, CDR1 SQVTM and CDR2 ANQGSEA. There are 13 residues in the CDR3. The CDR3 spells CSAGTGGDTEAFF. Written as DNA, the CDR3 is TGCAGCGCTGGGACAGGGGGGGACACTGAAGCTTTCTTT. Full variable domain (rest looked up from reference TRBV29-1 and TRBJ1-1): SAVISQKPSRDICQRGTSLTIQCQVDSQVTMMFWYRQQPGQSLTLIATANQGSEATYESGFVIDKFPISRPNLTFSTLTVSNMSPEDSSIYLCSAGTGGDTEAFFGQGTRLTVV.